This T cell receptor beta chain emerged from a study of cytomegalovirus exposure and HLA in healthy donors. Looking at the study overall: Earlier results showed approximately 110 million unique TCR beta sequences derived from around 170 million T cells.

V was trimmed by 9 bases and J by 6 bases, leaving 17 bases between them. CDR1 MNHEY and CDR2 SVGAGI come from the germline V gene. The CDR3 is 13 amino acids. Study-level findings and limits: Analyzed later, association rates of TCRs varied across HLA loci, with DRB1 most and HLA-C fewest.

The PCR used 60 Vbeta and 13 Jbeta primers. This table comes from immunoSEQ multiplex PCR, and its TCRdb copy is limited to in-frame clones, with some not included. The data contain 100,000 to 140,000 clones, over 70% of them singletons. With respect to this clone: What it binds is not known.

This clonotype originated in a man aged 25-45 years in good health and CMV-seronegative. The sequencing sample was made of PBMCs. V and J are TRBV6-5 and TRBJ1-2; a possible D gene is TRBD1 (5 bases). CDR3 bases: TGTGCCAGTTCTACAGGAGGGTGGGATGGCTACACCTTC. Protein sequence: CASSTGGWDGYTF.